The 29 T cell receptor beta chains listed next were all sequenced from one sample in a study of blood T cell repertoires in COVID-19. Profiled with immunoSEQ multiplex PCR; TCRdb holds only in-frame clones, not every one. The data contain about 210,000 clones, around nine tenths of them seen just once; the ten biggest clones take up about 4.8%. Specimen: peripheral blood. These receptors all stem from a woman in her thirties or forties with acute or convalescent COVID-19.

V usage is TRBV6-6 and J usage is TRBJ1-4, with D possibly TRBD1 on 6 matching bases. The CDR3 is made up of 16 amino acids. CDR1 and CDR2 (germline): MNHNY, SVGAGI (reference sequence). Trimming pared 6 bases from V and 8 bases from J, leaving 22 bases between. DNA of the CDR3: TGTGCCAGCAGATCAGCAGGGGACGGTTCTAGGGAAAAACTGTTTTTT. Translation gives CASRSAGDGSREKLFF.

Only one count was recorded for this clone. The gene calls are TRBV19 and TRBJ2-5; D unclear. Trimming shortened V by 1 base and J by 3 bases, and 6 bases separated the two germline ends. CDR1 and CDR2 (germline): LNHDA, SQIVND (reference sequence). This CDR3 comprises 13 residues. The CDR3 sequence: CASSIGTEETQYF. The CDR3 DNA follows: TGTGCCAGTAGTATAGGTACAGAAGAGACCCAGTACTTC. Based on the CDR3 plus reference TRBV19 and TRBJ2-5, the full variable domain is DGGITQSPKYLFRKEGQNVTLSCEQNLNHDAMYWYRQDPGQGLRLIYYSQIVNDFQKGDIAEGYSVSREKKESFPLTVTSAQKNPTAFYLCASSIGTEETQYFGPGTRLLVL.

V and J are TRBV7-2 and TRBJ1-2; 10 bases agree with TRBD1. Germline-derived CDR1 and CDR2 are SGHTA and FQGNSA. The CDR3 sequence is 16 residues long. V was pared by 3 bases and J by 4 bases, with 8 bases of the junction left unmatched. Here the CDR3 reads CASSFETGGFGYGYTF. Here the CDR3 DNA reads TGTGCCAGCAGCTTTGAGACAGGGGGCTTTGGCTATGGCTACACCTTC.

This chain uses TRBV9 with TRBJ2-5; TRBD2 might be the D (6 bases). The CDR3 length is 15 residues. The germline V gene encodes CDR1 SGDLS and CDR2 YYNGEE. Trimming pared 0 bases from V and 5 bases from J, leaving 14 bases between. CDR3 in DNA: TGTGCCAGCAGCGTAGATGTGGTTGCGGGGGAGACCCAGTACTTC. Its protein is CASSVDVVAGETQYF.

V is TRBV3-1 (or the pseudogene TRBV3-2) and J is TRBJ2-5, with D possibly matching TRBD1 (6 bases). Looked up from germline, CDR1 is LGHDT and CDR2 is YNNKEL (reference sequence). The V end was cut by 1 base, the J end by 5 bases, with 14 bases between. This CDR3 has 15 amino acids. The DNA of the CDR3 is TGTGCCAGCAGCCAAGGGACCCTCAGGGGCGAGACCCAGTACTTC. The encoded protein is CASSQGTLRGETQYF.

This chain joins TRBV27 and TRBJ1-4, with 7 bases identical to TRBD1. The CDR3 has 16 amino acids. J was trimmed by 7 bases and V by 5 bases; bases with no gene match: 13. Germline loops: CDR1 MNHEY, CDR2 SMNVEV (reference sequence). CDR3 amino acids: CASSPSQTGYGEKLFF. Here the CDR3 DNA reads TGTGCCAGCAGTCCGTCTCAGACAGGGTATGGTGAAAAACTGTTTTTT.

CDR3 sequence reads: CASSVGAAQETQYF. In DNA, the CDR3 is TGTGCCAGCAGCGTAGGGGCAGCCCAAGAGACCCAGTACTTC. This chain connects TRBV9 to TRBJ2-5; no definite D call. V was pared by 0 bases and J by 1 base, with 7 bases between. The CDR3 spans 14 residues. Per germline, CDR1 SGDLS and CDR2 YYNGEE. The whole variable domain, filled in from reference TRBV9 and TRBJ2-5, reads DSGVTQTPKHLITATGQRVTLRCSPRSGDLSVYWYQQSLDQGLQFLIQYYNGEERAKGNILERFSAQQFPDLHSELNLSSLELGDSALYFCASSVGAAQETQYFGPGTRLLVL.

V and J are TRBV29-1 and TRBJ1-1; 11 bases align to TRBD1. After removal of 4 bases from V and 5 bases from J, the junction contained 6 bases not matched to a gene. Per the germline V gene, CDR1 is SQVTM and CDR2 is ANQGSEA. There are 14 residues in the CDR3. CDR3 DNA sequence: TGCAGCGTTGGGGCCGGGACAGGGGGAACTGAAGCTTTCTTT. Protein sequence: CSVGAGTGGTEAFF.

This chain joins TRBV19 and TRBJ1-5; the match to TRBD1 covers 8 bases. V lost 5 bases, J lost 0 bases, and 6 bases stayed unmatched. Germline CDR1 and CDR2: LNHDA and SQIVND (reference sequence). The CDR3 sequence is 16 residues long. CDR3 nucleotide sequence: TGTGCCAGTAGTGCCGACAGGGGCCATAGCAATCAGCCCCAGCATTTT. Its protein is CASSADRGHSNQPQHF.

This CDR3 reads CASTGATEAFF. CDR3 bases: TGTGCCAGTACAGGGGCCACTGAAGCTTTCTTT. The chain has TRBV6-5 and TRBJ1-1, with 7 bases identical to TRBD1. V lost 9 bases to trimming and J lost 4 bases; unmatched junction nucleotides: 2. The CDR3 length is 11 residues. Per germline, CDR1 MNHEY and CDR2 SVGAGI.

The chain links TRBV7-2 to TRBJ1-2, with 7 bases lining up with TRBD1. Looked up from germline, CDR1 is SGHTA and CDR2 is FQGNSA. After removal of 1 base from V and 2 bases from J, the junction contained 10 bases not matched to a gene. The length of the CDR3 is 17 residues. Here the CDR3 DNA reads TGTGCCAGCAGCTTAGTGGCCCTGGGCAGGGGGAACTATGGCTACACCTTC. Protein sequence: CASSLVALGRGNYGYTF. The whole variable domain, remainder taken from reference TRBV7-2 and TRBJ1-2, is GAGVSQSPSNKVTEKGKDVELRCDPISGHTALYWYRQSLGQGLEFLIYFQGNSAPDKSGLPSDRFSAERTGGSVSTLTIQRTQQEDSAVYLCASSLVALGRGNYGYTFGSGTRLTVV.

The chain recombines TRBV30 with TRBJ1-1, with D unclear. The CDR3 has 13 residues. V was shortened by 3 bases and J by 6 bases, with 14 bases between the two germline ends. The V gene's germline CDR1 is GTSNPN and CDR2 SVGIG (reference sequence). The CDR3 sequence is CAWRRMGGPEAFF. DNA for the CDR3: TGTGCCTGGAGACGAATGGGAGGACCTGAAGCTTTCTTT.

This clone was picked up one time. The CDR3 sequence is CASSEQGSSYNSPLHF. The CDR3 nucleotides are TGTGCCAGCAGTGAGCAGGGGAGCTCCTATAATTCACCCCTCCACTTT. The genes are TRBV6-1 and TRBJ1-6; tentatively, D is TRBD1 (6 bases). The CDR3 runs 16 residues. Germline V gives CDR1 MNHNS, CDR2 SASEGT. V lost 3 bases to trimming and J lost 0 bases, with 9 bases between them.

The chain couples TRBV11-2 to TRBJ2-2, with D perhaps TRBD2 (6 bases). The ends were cut back, 6 bases at V and 1 base at J, with 12 bases in the middle. The CDR3 spans 15 residues. Per the germline V gene, CDR1 is SGHAT and CDR2 is FQNNGV. The CDR3 sequence: CASRRPGVNTGELFF. The CDR3 nucleotides are TGTGCCAGCAGACGTCCGGGGGTGAACACCGGGGAGCTGTTTTTT.

The chain is built from TRBV10-1 and TRBJ1-1; weak D call: TRBD1 (6 bases). This CDR3 region has 15 residues. The V gene lost 5 bases and the J gene lost 3 bases, with 16 bases spanning the gap. CDR1 is WNHNN and CDR2 is SYGVQD in the germline V gene (reference sequence). The CDR3 region is CASSSGGAEYTEAFF. CDR3 sequence (DNA): TGCGCCAGCAGTTCGGGGGGGGCAGAGTACACTGAAGCTTTCTTT.

V usage is TRBV12-3 or TRBV12-4 and J usage is TRBJ1-2; a weak D match, TRBD1 (6 bases). This CDR3 is 13 amino acids long. The ends were cut back, 3 bases at V and 5 bases at J, with 10 bases in the middle. This CDR3 is CASSFSGEYGYTF. The CDR3 coding sequence is TGTGCCAGCAGTTTTTCAGGGGAGTATGGCTACACCTTC.

This chain connects TRBV7-8 to TRBJ2-1; TRBD2 aligns across 8 bases. Germline loops: CDR1 SGHVS, CDR2 FQNEAQ. CDR3 length: 15 amino acids. The trim removed 0 bases at V and 2 bases at J, leaving 0 bases unmatched. In DNA, the CDR3 is TGTGCCAGCAGCTTAGCTAGCGGGGCCTACAATGAGCAGTTCTTC. Translation gives CASSLASGAYNEQFF.

V and J are TRBV5-1 and TRBJ2-3, with D perhaps matching TRBD1 (5 bases). Germline assignment: CDR1 SGHRS and CDR2 YFSETQ. This CDR3 contains 14 residues. Trimming removed 0 bases from V and 12 bases from J, with 17 bases in between. CDR3: CASSLAEIVGPQYF. The CDR3 bases are TGCGCCAGCAGCTTGGCCGAAATAGTGGGGCCCCAGTATTTT.

V usage is TRBV12-3 or TRBV12-4 and J usage is TRBJ2-5; possible D gene TRBD1, 5 bases. The CDR3 totals 13 residues. V was pared by 3 bases and J by 5 bases, with 10 bases between. The CDR3 spells CASSFRGTETQYF. CDR3 nucleotide sequence: TGTGCCAGCAGTTTTAGGGGTACGGAGACCCAGTACTTC.

This chain connects TRBV11-2 to TRBJ1-1; D call uncertain. The V and J ends lost 1 base and 3 bases respectively, with 9 bases between them. CDR3 length equals 14 residues. In germline, CDR1 is SGHAT, CDR2 FQNNGV. Written as DNA, the CDR3 is TGTGCCAGCAGCTTAGTGGTTAGTGACACTGAAGCTTTCTTT. This encodes CASSLVVSDTEAFF.

This chain links TRBV5-1 with TRBJ2-7; no reliable D call. The CDR3 extends over 14 amino acids. CDR1 SGHRS and CDR2 YFSETQ come from the germline V gene. With 0 bases removed from V and 2 bases from J, the gap between germline ends came to 9 bases. The chain's CDR3 is CASSLEGSAYEQYV. In DNA, the CDR3 is TGCGCCAGCAGCTTGGAAGGCAGCGCCTACGAGCAGTACGTC.

The chain joins TRBV10-3 to TRBJ1-1; unclear D gene. Trimming took 0 bases from V and 1 from J, leaving 9 bases between them. The CDR3 covers 15 residues. Germline CDR1 is ENHRY and CDR2 is SYGVKD. The CDR3 loop is CAISESYLANTEAFF. The CDR3 DNA reads TGTGCCATCAGTGAGTCGTATCTAGCGAACACTGAAGCTTTCTTT.

V and J are TRBV9 and TRBJ1-2; weak D call: TRBD1 (5 bases). The germline CDR1 and CDR2 sequences are SGDLS and YYNGEE. The CDR3 consists of 14 residues. Trimming removed 5 bases at V and 8 bases at J, with 19 bases between. CDR3 sequence reads: CASSASGELRGYTF. CDR3 DNA sequence: TGTGCCAGCAGTGCCTCGGGGGAGTTGCGGGGCTACACCTTC.

The V and J genes are TRBV20-1 and TRBJ2-5, with D uncertain. Germline assignment: CDR1 DFQATT and CDR2 SNEGSKA (reference sequence). This CDR3 contains 11 residues. The V end lost 6 bases, the J end lost 4 bases, and 9 bases lay between the germline ends. CDR3 in DNA: TGCAGTGCCTCTAGATCAGAGACCCAGTACTTC. Translated, it gives CSASRSETQYF.

This chain connects TRBV19 to TRBJ1-5; 9 nucleotides align to TRBD1. Unmatched junction bases numbered 5, after V lost 8 bases and J lost 6 bases. The CDR3 is 13 residues long. Germline CDR1 reads LNHDA; CDR2 reads SQIVND (reference sequence). For the CDR3, the DNA is TGTGCCAGTGGACAGGGGCCGGGTCAGCCCCAGCATTTT. Protein sequence: CASGQGPGQPQHF.

The chain uses TRBV5-1 and TRBJ2-1, with D unresolved. CDR1 is SGHRS and CDR2 is YFSETQ in the germline V gene. Trimming took 5 bases from V and 13 from J, leaving 19 bases between them. CDR3 length equals 13 residues. The CDR3 DNA reads as TGCGCCAGCAGACCCTCAGGAATCCATCACCAGTTCTTC. This gives the protein CASRPSGIHHQFF.

The V call is TRBV5-1, the J call TRBJ1-2; 9 nucleotides agree with TRBD1. Losses at the gene ends were 4 bases for V and 6 bases for J; bases not matched to a gene: 16. The germline CDR1 and CDR2 sequences are SGHRS and YFSETQ. This CDR3 region has 17 residues. The CDR3 region is CASSRGVGQGSKNGYTF. The CDR3 coding sequence is TGCGCCAGCAGCCGGGGCGTGGGACAGGGAAGTAAGAATGGCTACACCTTC. The whole variable domain, filled in from reference TRBV5-1 and TRBJ1-2, reads KAGVTQTPRYLIKTRGQQVTLSCSPISGHRSVSWYQQTPGQGLQFLFEYFSETQRNKGNFPGRFSGRQFSNSRSEMNVSTLELGDSALYLCASSRGVGQGSKNGYTFGSGTRLTVV.

J is TRBJ1-4 and V is TRBV14; D unresolved. CDR1 and CDR2 from the germline V gene are SGHDN and FVKESK. The CDR3 loop spans 17 amino acids. V lost 0 bases and J 8 bases, leaving 19 bases between the germline ends. CDR3 amino acids: CASSQEARRRVGEKLFF. CDR3 nucleotides: TGTGCCAGCAGCCAAGAGGCGAGGAGGAGGGTTGGAGAAAAACTGTTTTTT.

This clone was seen just once. V gene TRBV6-6 combines with J gene TRBJ1-4; 7 bases map to TRBD1. Trimming cost V 5 bases and J 12 bases; bases outside gene matches: 15. CDR3 length: 15 amino acids. Per germline, CDR1 MNHNY and CDR2 SVGAGI (reference sequence). The CDR3 here is CASSPHDRFTGELFF. In nucleotides, the CDR3 is TGTGCCAGCAGTCCCCATGACAGGTTTACAGGGGAACTGTTTTTT.